The entry that follows covers one T cell receptor beta chain sequence. Antigen unknown. These data originate in a study of cytomegalovirus exposure and HLA in healthy donors. Study-wide results and limits: Immune exposure was documented only through CMV serostatus.

Germline CDR1 and CDR2: SEHNR and FQNEAQ (reference sequence). After removal of 5 bases from V and 4 bases from J, the junction contained 11 bases not matched to a gene. The CDR3 has 16 amino acids. The PCR made use of 60 Vbeta and 13 Jbeta primers. This table comes from immunoSEQ multiplex PCR, and its TCRdb copy is limited to in-frame clones, with some not included. Here the sample spans 130,000 or so clones, 60% to 85% being singletons. This receptor was identified in a man aged 40-49 years in good health and CMV-seronegative. The genes are TRBV7-9 and TRBJ1-5; TRBD1 agrees at 7 bases. Specimen: PBMCs. The CDR3 is CASSDTQGGVNQPQHF. The CDR3 nucleotides read TGTGCCAGCAGCGATACTCAGGGGGGCGTAAATCAGCCCCAGCATTTT.